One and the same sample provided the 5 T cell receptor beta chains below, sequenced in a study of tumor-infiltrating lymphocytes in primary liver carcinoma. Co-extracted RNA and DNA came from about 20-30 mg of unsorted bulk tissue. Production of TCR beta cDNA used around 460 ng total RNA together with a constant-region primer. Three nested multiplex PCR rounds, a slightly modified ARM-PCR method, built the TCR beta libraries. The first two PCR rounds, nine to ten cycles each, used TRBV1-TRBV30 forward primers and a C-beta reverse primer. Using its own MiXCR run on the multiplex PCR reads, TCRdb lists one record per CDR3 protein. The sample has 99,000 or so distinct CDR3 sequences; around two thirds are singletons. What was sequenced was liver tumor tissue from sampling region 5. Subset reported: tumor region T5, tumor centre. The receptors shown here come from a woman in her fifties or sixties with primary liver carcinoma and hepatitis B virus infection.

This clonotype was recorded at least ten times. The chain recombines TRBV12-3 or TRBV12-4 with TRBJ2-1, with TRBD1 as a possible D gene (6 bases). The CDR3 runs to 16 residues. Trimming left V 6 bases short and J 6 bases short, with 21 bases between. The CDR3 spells CASRRLQGVLSNEQFF. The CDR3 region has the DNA TGTGCCAGCAGACGACTACAGGGAGTATTGTCCAATGAGCAGTTCTTC.

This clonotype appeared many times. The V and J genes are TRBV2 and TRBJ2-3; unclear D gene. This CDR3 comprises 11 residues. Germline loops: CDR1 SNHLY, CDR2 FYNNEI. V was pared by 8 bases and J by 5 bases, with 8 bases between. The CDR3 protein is CASASGDTQYF. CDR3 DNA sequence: TGTGCCAGCGCTAGTGGAGATACGCAGTATTTT.

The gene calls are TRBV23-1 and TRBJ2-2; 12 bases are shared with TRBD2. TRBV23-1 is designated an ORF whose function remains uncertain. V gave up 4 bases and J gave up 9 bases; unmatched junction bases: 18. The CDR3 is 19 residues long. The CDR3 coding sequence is TGCGCCAGCAGTCGTACTAGCGGGAGGCCCGCGAAGGGATTGCGGGAGCTGTTTTTT. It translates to CASSRTSGRPAKGLRELFF.

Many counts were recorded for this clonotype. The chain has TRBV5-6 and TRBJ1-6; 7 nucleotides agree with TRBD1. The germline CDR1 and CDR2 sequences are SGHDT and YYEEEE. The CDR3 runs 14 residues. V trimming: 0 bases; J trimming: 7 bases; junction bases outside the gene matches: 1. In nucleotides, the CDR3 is TGTGCCAGCAGCTTGGACAGGGGCAATTCACCCCTCCACTTT. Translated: CASSLDRGNSPLHF.

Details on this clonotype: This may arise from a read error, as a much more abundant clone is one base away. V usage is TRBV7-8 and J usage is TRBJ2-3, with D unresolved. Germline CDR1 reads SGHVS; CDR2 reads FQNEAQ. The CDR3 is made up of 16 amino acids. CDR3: CASSPVWGTNTDMQYF. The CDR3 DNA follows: TGTGCCAGCAGCCCCGTGTGGGGAACAAACACAGATATGCAGTATTTT.